This T cell receptor (beta chain) was retrieved from a study of identical twins. Germline CDR1 is DFQATT and CDR2 is SNEGSKA (reference sequence). The CDR3 contains 12 residues. The V end was cut by 7 bases, the J end by 2 bases, with 11 bases between. Study results and limitations: Insertions were fewer in abundant cord blood beta clonotypes, whereas memory repertoires showed none of this pattern. Some out-of-frame alpha sequences were shared by twins, and these showed excess low generation probability.

This clonotype was counted ten times or more. What it binds is not known. Healthy Caucasians supplied all donations. In TCRdb, the 5' RACE reads were re-called with MiXCR into one record per CDR3 protein. The sample records roughly 700,000 distinct CDR3 sequences, approximately 9% being singletons. These data are also associated with another study on yellow fever vaccine responses in identical twins. Turning to that study: Twins' vaccine T cell responses were reported to seem partly convergent and partly personalized.

Sequenced: PBMCs. The receptor's source is a young woman in good health. The gene calls are TRBV20-1 and TRBJ1-2; D remains ambiguous. The CDR3 DNA is TGCAGTGGGCGAGTCAGCAACTATGGCTACACCTTC. Translating it yields CSGRVSNYGYTF.